This T cell receptor beta chain appears in the sequencing data of a study of blood T cells in healthy people across ages. Of note for this clonotype: As yet, its antigen is unknown.

Next came a second PCR, run for about 7 to 11 cycles, which used a sample-barcoded 5' primer along with a J-beta primer mix. TCRdb called the 5' RACE reads again in MiXCR, with one record for every CDR3 protein. The data hold hundreds of thousands of distinct CDR3 sequences, with less than 40% observed a single time. General study findings and limits: The study regarded diversity estimates from one million T cells as underestimates. Naive and antigen-experienced cells could not be conclusively compared, given unsorted PBMCs.

Investigators took 9.5 to 10 milliliters of peripheral blood from every donor. Material: blood. The sequence derives from a woman of 80 years or more in good health.

CDR3 protein: CASSHQDSFNQPQHF. DNA of the CDR3: TGTGCCAGCAGCCATCAGGACAGTTTCAATCAGCCCCAGCATTTT. This chain connects TRBV12-3 or TRBV12-4 to TRBJ1-5, with a weak D call TRBD1 (6 bases). The CDR3 has 15 amino acids. V lost 6 bases and J 3 bases, leaving 15 bases between the germline ends.